This T cell receptor (beta chain) is drawn from a study of control samples from healthy donors and cancer patients. Method: immunoSEQ multiplex PCR; TCRdb's copy keeps in-frame clones and lacks some. The sample records 200,000 or so clones, around 94% being singletons. The specimen sequenced was blood. This TCR came from a man aged 45-65 years in good health.

The CDR3 nucleotides read TGTGCCAGCAGCTTAGCGAAAGCTGATACGCAGTATTTT. Its translation is CASSLAKADTQYF. This chain uses TRBV7-2 with TRBJ2-3; D unclear. Germline V lookup: CDR1 SGHTA, CDR2 FQGNSA. The CDR3 covers 13 residues. V lost 0 bases and J lost 6, with 7 bases in between.